These T cell receptor beta chains were read from a single sample in a study of identical twins. A single record per CDR3 protein comes from TCRdb applying MiXCR to the 5' RACE reads. The sample has roughly 1,500,000 distinct CDR3 sequences, roughly 35% seen once. Sequenced: cord blood. The receptors derive from a newborn girl in good health. CDR3s include the opening cysteine and the closing phenylalanine or tryptophan. A D gene is named only where the DNA matches it firmly. Clone size is not always given. Where it is, it says once, few, many or a class for expanded clones.

CDR3nt,CDR3aa,v_gene,d_gene,j_gene,abundance
TGTGCCAGCAGCGCTTCCGGGACTAGCTCAGATACGCAGTATTTT,CASSASGTSSDTQYF,TRBV7-2,TRBD2,TRBJ2-3,few
TGTGCCAGCAGTTTAGGGAACCTTGGGGATGAGCAGTACTTC,CASSLGNLGDEQYF,TRBV27,NA,TRBJ2-7,NA
TGTGCCAGCAGCTTATCGGCAGGGAAGTACGAGCAGTACTTC,CASSLSAGKYEQYF,TRBV7-2,NA,TRBJ2-7,NA
TGCGCCAGCAGCTTGGCCGGACAGGCCGCCCCCTACGAGCAGTACTTC,CASSLAGQAAPYEQYF,TRBV5-1,TRBD1,TRBJ2-7,few
TGTGCCAGCAGCTTAGGTTCCGGTCTTCGGGAGCAGTTCTTC,CASSLGSGLREQFF,TRBV7-9,NA,TRBJ2-1,NA
TGCAGTGCGAAGACAGCACCAGATACGCAGTATTTT,CSAKTAPDTQYF,TRBV20-1,NA,TRBJ2-3,NA
TGTGCCAGCAGCCCCCATTTCTGGACAGGGGGCTTCGCCACTGAAGCTTTATTT,CASSPHFWTGGFATEALF,TRBV9,TRBD1,TRBJ1-1,NA
TGCGCCAGCAGCCATAGCGGGAGGTCCTACAATGAGCAGTTCTTC,CASSHSGRSYNEQFF,TRBV4-1,TRBD2,TRBJ2-1,NA
TGCAGTGCTAGAGATCGGGGACAGGGGAACTATGGCTACACCTTC,CSARDRGQGNYGYTF,TRBV20-1,TRBD1,TRBJ1-2,many
TGTGCCAGCAGTACGGCTAGCGGCATCCGGGACTCCTACGAGCAGTACTTC,CASSTASGIRDSYEQYF,TRBV27,TRBD2,TRBJ2-7,NA
TGTGCCAGCTCACCTTCGACAGAAAACATTCAGTACTTC,CASSPSTENIQYF,TRBV18,NA,TRBJ2-4,NA
TGTGCCAGCAGGGCCGGAGGGTCCAATCAGCCCCAGCATTTT,CASRAGGSNQPQHF,TRBV12-3/TRBV12-4,NA,TRBJ1-5,NA
TGCGCCAGCCGCTTAATCACAGATACGCAGTATTTT,CASRLITDTQYF,TRBV5-1,NA,TRBJ2-3,few
TGTGCCAGCAGTCCGGGACTTCCCTTAAATTCACCCCTCCACTTT,CASSPGLPLNSPLHF,TRBV28,NA,TRBJ1-6,few
TGTGCCAGCTTACTAGCGGGGGGCTCTGGGGCCAACGTCCTGACTTTC,CASLLAGGSGANVLTF,TRBV6-1,TRBD2,TRBJ2-6,once
TGTGCCAGCAGCTTGGCCAATGAGCAGTTATTC,CASSLANEQLF,TRBV7-2,NA,TRBJ2-1,NA
TGCAGTGCTAGCCCGGAAGCGGGAGGGCCAGGTGAGCAGTTCTTC,CSASPEAGGPGEQFF,TRBV20-1,TRBD2,TRBJ2-1,few
TGTGCCAGCAGCCAAGGGTTCTCAATTGAAAAACTGTTTTTT,CASSQGFSIEKLFF,TRBV3-1,NA,TRBJ1-4,NA
TGTGCCAGCAGCCAAGTGGAGGGAGGTCCCTACGAGCAGTACTTC,CASSQVEGGPYEQYF,TRBV3-1,NA,TRBJ2-7,few
TGTGCCAGCATTGCCGGGACAGGGTCCAATGGCTACACCTTC,CASIAGTGSNGYTF,TRBV2,TRBD1,TRBJ1-2,NA